This is a list of T cell receptor beta chains from one sample in a study. Sequencing used immunoSEQ multiplex PCR; TCRdb keeps in-frame clones, though not all of them. The sample lists approximately 50,000 clones, approximately 95% occurring once. The specimen was PBMCs. The receptor set was obtained from a man aged 40-49 years with rheumatoid arthritis. CDR3s include the opening cysteine and the closing phenylalanine or tryptophan. D genes are given only for firm matches. Expanded clones are given a class, and other clones once, few, many or no size at all.

v_call	cdr3_length	clone_size	j_call	d_call	cdr3_nt	cdr3_aa
TRBV29-1	14	-	TRBJ1-5	-	TGCAGCGTTGCAGGGTGGGGTGGCAATCAGCCCCAGCATTTT	CSVAGWGGNQPQHF
TRBV13	14	-	TRBJ2-1	-	TGTGCCAGCAGCTTAGAAGGGGTACGGAATGAGCAGTTCTTC	CASSLEGVRNEQFF
TRBV19	14	-	TRBJ1-1	TRBD1	TGTGCCAGTAGTATGGACAGGACGAACACTGAAGCTTTCTTT	CASSMDRTNTEAFF
TRBV15	16	-	TRBJ1-1	-	TGTGCCACCAGCAGAGACCCCCCCGGGGGGAGCACTGAAGCTTTCTTT	CATSRDPPGGSTEAFF
TRBV27	14	-	TRBJ1-5	-	TGTGCCAGCAGTATCCGGGACGCCAATCAGCCCCAGCATTTT	CASSIRDANQPQHF
TRBV7-6	15	-	TRBJ2-5	TRBD1	TGTGCCAGCAGCCCCCGACAGGGATGGCAAGAGACCCAGTACTTC	CASSPRQGWQETQYF
TRBV6-5	15	-	TRBJ1-5	-	TGTGCCAGCAGTTACTCGGGGTCACAGAATCAGCCCCAGCATTTT	CASSYSGSQNQPQHF
TRBV7-3	15	-	TRBJ2-1	TRBD2	TGTGCCAGCAGCTTAGCGGGAGCGACCTACAATGAGCAGTTCTTC	CASSLAGATYNEQFF
TRBV30	14	-	TRBJ2-1	TRBD2	TGTGCCTGGAGTCGGGGGGGCCTCTACAATGAGCAGTTCTTC	CAWSRGGLYNEQFF
TRBV9	15	-	TRBJ2-1	TRBD2	TGTGCCAGCAGCCGTAGCGGGAGCTTCTACAATGAGCAGTTCTTC	CASSRSGSFYNEQFF
TRBV30	12	-	TRBJ2-2	-	TGTGCCTGGAGTGGGACTGTCGGGGAGCTGTTTTTT	CAWSGTVGELFF
TRBV28	13	-	TRBJ2-7	-	TGTGCCAGCAGTTTGGGGTATGGGTACGAGCAGTACTTC	CASSLGYGYEQYF
TRBV12-3/TRBV12-4	12	-	TRBJ1-4	-	TGTGCCAGCAGAATTATGGCGCAGCGGCTGTTTTTT	CASRIMAQRLFF
TRBV7-9	17	-	TRBJ2-3	TRBD2	TGTGCCAGCAGCTTAGCAGGGACTAGCGGGAGCACAGATACGCAGTATTTT	CASSLAGTSGSTDTQYF
TRBV30	13	-	TRBJ1-4	-	TGCGCCTGGAGTGGAGACCCTAATGAAAAACTGTTTTTT	CAWSGDPNEKLFF
TRBV30	15	few	TRBJ1-3	-	TGTGCCTGGAGTCGACACCGGAGCTCTGGAAACACCATATATTTT	CAWSRHRSSGNTIYF